The clone carrying this T cell receptor beta chain was seen a few times. Its antigen is not known. This sample is drawn from a study of CD8 T cells in ankylosing spondylitis. Looked up from germline, CDR1 is SEHNR and CDR2 is FQNEAQ (reference sequence). The V end lost 2 bases, the J end lost 5 bases, and 7 bases lay between the germline ends. The CDR3 length is 12 residues. Whole-study results and caveats: A number of the motif variants had already been described in reactive arthritis synovial fluid and blood. Made up of eight highly homologous variants, a TCR beta motif appeared characteristic of ankylosing spondylitis blood. Researchers report that disease-linked clones proved CD8+ and relatively rare in peripheral blood.

Library preparation for TCR beta used quantitative 5'-RACE with molecular barcodes. In TCRdb, the 5' RACE reads were re-called with MiXCR into one record per CDR3 protein. This table has about 400,000 distinct CDR3 sequences, roughly 22% appearing once. The chain recombines TRBV7-9 with TRBJ2-7, with D hard to call. The sequencing input was blood, either unsorted or a sorted T cell fraction (not recorded which). The sequence was collected from a male donor with ankylosing spondylitis or in good health (not recorded which). This CDR3 is CASSLFTDEQYF. CDR3 DNA: TGTGCCAGCAGCTTATTTACGGACGAGCAGTACTTC.